This T cell receptor (beta chain) was observed in a study of T cell responses to AZD1222 COVID-19 vaccine. About the study: Analyses pooled second doses at about 4 or about 12 weeks. The study's findings and limits: Across spike, vaccine-associated CD4 TCRs were found, dominant at 160-218 and 743-854. At baseline, just 6 or 7 AZD1222 recipients tested seropositive. In the spike-specific TCR repertoire, nearly half reportedly target unmutated variant regions.

This CDR3 is built from 16 residues. J was trimmed by 2 bases and V by 5 bases; bases with no gene match: 3. Germline V CDR1 and CDR2: SGHTA, FQGNSA. Using immunoSEQ multiplex PCR, the repertoire was profiled, and TCRdb retains in-frame clones only, with some absent. The sample consists of more than 130,000 clones, 75% to 95% of them appearing once. Regarding this clone: The antigen is unknown.

This material consisted of peripheral blood, taken on day 0 of AZD1222 vaccination. V usage is TRBV7-2 and J usage is TRBJ2-7, with 16 bases identical to TRBD2. The TCR was taken from an adult in good health. The CDR3 spells CASSPGLAGGAYEQYF. CDR3 DNA: TGTGCCAGCAGCCCGGGACTAGCGGGAGGGGCCTACGAGCAGTACTTC.